This is a list of T cell receptor beta chains from one sample in a study of blood T cell repertoires in COVID-19. Generated by immunoSEQ multiplex PCR, the TCRdb table keeps only in-frame clones and is missing some. The sample contains 110,000 to 150,000 clones, around 90% of which appear only once. Sample: peripheral blood. The receptor source for this set is a man between 65 and 79 years old with acute or convalescent COVID-19. Both conserved end residues are part of each CDR3. A D gene is named only where the DNA matches it firmly. Clone size is not always given. Where it is, it says once, few, many or a class for expanded clones.

size,J,D,V,DNA,CDR3
-,TRBJ2-7,TRBD2,TRBV28,TGTGCCAGCAGTCTCCTAGCGGGGTGGGAGGGCTCCTACGAGCAGTACTTC,CASSLLAGWEGSYEQYF
few,TRBJ1-2,TRBD1,TRBV9,TGTGCCAGCAGCGTGGGGGACAGGGGGCTCGGTGGCTACACCTTC,CASSVGDRGLGGYTF
-,TRBJ1-1,TRBD1,TRBV6-1,TGTGCCAGCAGTGTTGGGACAGGAAGGGGGGTCGTGAACACTGAAGCTTTCTTT,CASSVGTGRGVVNTEAFF
-,TRBJ2-7,TRBD1,TRBV7-8,TGTGCCAGCAGCTTGAGGGACAGACACGAGCAGTACTTC,CASSLRDRHEQYF
-,TRBJ1-1,TRBD1,TRBV5-1,TGCGCCAGCAGCTGGGGACAGTTAGGCGCTGAAGCTTTCTTT,CASSWGQLGAEAFF
-,TRBJ1-2,-,TRBV28,TGTGCCAGCAGTCCCGGACAGACCTATGGCTACACCTTC,CASSPGQTYGYTF
-,TRBJ1-1,TRBD1,TRBV19,TGTGCCAGTAGTATCGGACAGGGGGCTCTCACTGAAGCTTTCTTT,CASSIGQGALTEAFF
-,TRBJ1-4,-,TRBV27,TGTGCCAGCAGTTTATATTGGGGGCCTAATGAAAAACTGTTTTTT,CASSLYWGPNEKLFF
-,TRBJ2-7,-,TRBV11-2,TGTGCCAGCAGCGCTGCTCCGGTCTACGAGCAGTACTTC,CASSAAPVYEQYF
-,TRBJ2-2,TRBD2,TRBV7-2,TGTGCCAGCAGACCTCGGACTAGCGGGACCACCGGGGAGCTGTTTTTT,CASRPRTSGTTGELFF
-,TRBJ1-2,TRBD1,TRBV7-2,TGTGCCAGCAGCTCGGGACAGGGCTATGGCTACACCTTC,CASSSGQGYGYTF
few,TRBJ1-1,TRBD1,TRBV5-1,TGCGCCAGCAGCTCCGAACAGGGGGCAAGGGCTTTCTTT,CASSSEQGARAFF
-,TRBJ2-7,TRBD1,TRBV19,TGTGCCAGTAGTGGGGACAGAGGTTTCTACGAGCAGTACTTC,CASSGDRGFYEQYF
-,TRBJ2-7,TRBD1,TRBV7-8,TGTGCCAGCAGGGGGGGGACAGGGGTCGTCCGCGAGCAGTACTTC,CASRGGTGVVREQYF
-,TRBJ2-3,-,TRBV7-2,TGTGCCAGCAGCTTAGGCCCTAGCTCGCCCACGCAGTATTTT,CASSLGPSSPTQYF
-,TRBJ2-3,TRBD2,TRBV14,TGTGCCAGCGGAGTAGCGGGGACAGATACGCAGTATTTT,CASGVAGTDTQYF
few,TRBJ1-5,TRBD1,TRBV28,TGTGCCAGCAGTTCAGGGGGCGCGGGACAGCCCCAGCATTTT,CASSSGGAGQPQHF
-,TRBJ1-3,TRBD1,TRBV7-2,TGTGCCAGCAGCCTAAGGACAGGTCGCTCTGGAAACACCATATATTTT,CASSLRTGRSGNTIYF
-,TRBJ2-2,-,TRBV19,TGTGCCAGTAGTCCCGGGGCAGGGGCTAACACCGGGGAGCTGTTTTTT,CASSPGAGANTGELFF
-,TRBJ2-1,TRBD1,TRBV4-1,TGCGCCAGCAGCCAAGGGGACAGGGGCTACAATGAGCAGTTCTTC,CASSQGDRGYNEQFF
-,TRBJ1-5,-,TRBV27,TGTGCCAGCAGTTTAGGGCAGGGAAGTCAGCCCCAGCATTTT,CASSLGQGSQPQHF
-,TRBJ2-1,TRBD2,TRBV9,TGTGCCAGCAGCGGGGAGGGCGGTGAGCAGTTCTTC,CASSGEGGEQFF
-,TRBJ2-7,-,TRBV11-1,TGTGCCAGCAGCTTAGTTCACAGGGACGAGCAGTACTTC,CASSLVHRDEQYF
-,TRBJ1-4,-,TRBV19,TGTGCCAGTAGTATGCGGAGTGCCATGGAAACGAATGAAAAACTGTTTTTT,CASSMRSAMETNEKLFF
-,TRBJ2-1,TRBD1,TRBV7-3,TGTGCCAGCAGCATATCCGGGACAGGGGTTGATGAGCAGTTCTTC,CASSISGTGVDEQFF
-,TRBJ1-2,-,TRBV6-5,TGTGCCAGCAGTTATGGGGGGGGCCTCTATGGCTACACCTTC,CASSYGGGLYGYTF
-,TRBJ1-5,-,TRBV28,TGTGCCAGCAGTTTTCCAGGGGTGGGCAATCAGCCCCAGCATTTT,CASSFPGVGNQPQHF
-,TRBJ1-2,TRBD1,TRBV10-2,TGCGCCAGCAAGGTGACAGGGGTTTATGGCTACACCTTC,CASKVTGVYGYTF
-,TRBJ2-7,TRBD1,TRBV7-2,TGTGCCAGCAGCTTAGCTTTAGGACAGGGCTACGAGCAGTACTTC,CASSLALGQGYEQYF
-,TRBJ1-6,TRBD1,TRBV6-1,TGTGCCAGCAGTGAAGCGCTGGGGACAGGGTTCGCTAATTCACCCCTCCACTTT,CASSEALGTGFANSPLHF
-,TRBJ2-2,-,TRBV7-2,TGTGCCAGCAGCTTAGGAGGAAGCGGGGAGCTGTTTTTT,CASSLGGSGELFF
-,TRBJ2-1,-,TRBV28,TGTGCCAGCAGTTCTTGGGGAGTAAGCTCCTACAATGAGCAGTTCTTC,CASSSWGVSSYNEQFF
-,TRBJ1-1,TRBD1,TRBV5-6,TGTGCCAGCAGCCTCACAGGGGGCGATGAAGCTTTCTTT,CASSLTGGDEAFF
-,TRBJ2-6,TRBD1,TRBV7-9,TGTGCCAGCAGCTTCGGACAGGGCAGCTCTGGGGCCAACGTCCTGACTTTC,CASSFGQGSSGANVLTF
-,TRBJ2-3,TRBD1,TRBV27,TGTGCCAGCAGTTTAGGGACAGGGCATGATACGCAGTATTTT,CASSLGTGHDTQYF
-,TRBJ1-2,TRBD1,TRBV7-9,TGTGCCAGCAGACGAGGACAGGACTATGGCTACACCTTC,CASRRGQDYGYTF
-,TRBJ1-6,TRBD1,TRBV5-4,TGTGCCAGCAGCCCGGGGACAGGGGTTCGGGATTCACCCCTCCACTTT,CASSPGTGVRDSPLHF
-,TRBJ1-2,TRBD1,TRBV5-1,TGCGCCAGCAGTCCGGGGGGACAGGGCTGGGGCTACACCTTC,CASSPGGQGWGYTF
-,TRBJ1-2,TRBD1,TRBV6-5,TGTGCCAGCAGCAGGGACAGGGGACGCAACTATGGCTACACCTTC,CASSRDRGRNYGYTF
once,TRBJ2-5,-,TRBV7-9,TGTGCCAGCAGTCTACGTGTGGAGACCCAGTACTTC,CASSLRVETQYF
-,TRBJ1-2,-,TRBV3-1/TRBV3-2,TGTGCCAGCAGCCAAGATGATTCGGGTTTTGGCTACACCTTC,CASSQDDSGFGYTF
-,TRBJ1-5,TRBD1,TRBV12-5,TGTGCTAGTGGTCCCCGGACAGGGGGTAGCAATCAGCCCCAGCATTTT,CASGPRTGGSNQPQHF
few,TRBJ2-3,TRBD2,TRBV11-1,TGTGCCAGCAGCTTAGTCCCGGGGGGGACAGATACGCAGTATTTT,CASSLVPGGTDTQYF
-,TRBJ1-2,-,TRBV18,TGTGCCAGCTCACCTCGCCAGGGGCAATTTGGTGTCACCTTC,CASSPRQGQFGVTF
-,TRBJ2-1,-,TRBV7-3,TGTGCCAGCAGCCAAGGAGGTAGCGGAGCCCCTCAGAAGTTCTTC,CASSQGGSGAPQKFF